The rows below give T cell receptor beta chains drawn from one sample of a study of T cell repertoires in cytomegalovirus infection. TCRdb re-analysed the reads in MiXCR, keeping a single row per CDR3 protein. Among fewer than 200,000 distinct CDR3 sequences listed, nearly 9.5% were seen once. What was sequenced was PBMCs. The receptors here all came from a human donor in good health (CMV status not recorded). Some clones in this sample may be carry-over from other donors' samples. Each CDR3 is given without its conserved first and last residue. The order of the fields is V gene, CDR3 protein.

TRBV30	AWSVTGTRGDGYT
TRBV6-2/TRBV6-3	ASSPGAESDEQF
TRBV7-2	ASSSDRGRNTIY
TRBV7-2	ASSLAPPYEQY
TRBV19	ASSFFRGTGTGGNTDTQY
TRBV11-1	ASSVDWVTEAF
TRBV29-1	SVRDNYNQPQH
TRBV7-2	ASSLGGQGQENKY
TRBV7-6	ASSLLAGEVEQL
TRBV6-2/TRBV6-3	ASSTLLAGEGEKTQY
TRBV7-2	ASSLGYRDRGFNEQF
TRBV15	ATSRLNLEQY
TRBV14	ASSPGVGELF
TRBV7-2	ASSYSGTGVVFYGYT
TRBV7-2	ASSLVGLSGNTIY
TRBV12-3/TRBV12-4	ATGAGLMNTEAF
TRBV29-1	SAPAENEQF
TRBV6-2/TRBV6-3	ASSYRVQYPYEQY
TRBV7-2	ASSFLGREAF
TRBV6-2/TRBV6-3	ASSIGTTVGDTQY
TRBV12-3/TRBV12-4	ASSLRGQGPKETQY
TRBV28	ASSLQTGNDKNIQY
TRBV20-1	SASDETGAPLYEQY
TRBV29-1	SAIYNSGNTIY
TRBV29-1	SVDEALNTEAF
TRBV29-1	SVVGRREATYEQY
TRBV28	ASSRRGLGGYT
TRBV5-6	ASSSQGTAQPQH
TRBV5-6	ASSDGDENIQY
TRBV7-2	ASSLTQGRQETQY
TRBV7-9	ASSLSGSHTGELF
TRBV2	ASSRDVSNQPQH
TRBV12-3/TRBV12-4	ASSLAGVNQPQH
TRBV4-3	ASSRTGNTEAF
TRBV6-2/TRBV6-3	ASSPKDRGLTEAF
TRBV12-3/TRBV12-4	ASSHRTGGAEVSNQPQH
TRBV7-9	ASSVESHGYT
TRBV19	ASSTLAGVGNEQF
TRBV19	ASSWGQRSYNEQL
TRBV29-1	SVDAQSTDTQY
TRBV4-2	ASSATPGYQETQY
TRBV7-2	ASSSGQLKDTQY
TRBV28	ASSLRGAYQPQH
TRBV20-1	SGYYNEQF
TRBV2	ASSEWVGSNQPQH
TRBV7-3	ASSSLAGVGDTQY
TRBV19	ASTPVLLGKAF
TRBV7-2	ASSLRQGRSVFEQY
TRBV28	ASGVVPTEAF
TRBV6-2/TRBV6-3	ASTPPGWPWGSYEQY